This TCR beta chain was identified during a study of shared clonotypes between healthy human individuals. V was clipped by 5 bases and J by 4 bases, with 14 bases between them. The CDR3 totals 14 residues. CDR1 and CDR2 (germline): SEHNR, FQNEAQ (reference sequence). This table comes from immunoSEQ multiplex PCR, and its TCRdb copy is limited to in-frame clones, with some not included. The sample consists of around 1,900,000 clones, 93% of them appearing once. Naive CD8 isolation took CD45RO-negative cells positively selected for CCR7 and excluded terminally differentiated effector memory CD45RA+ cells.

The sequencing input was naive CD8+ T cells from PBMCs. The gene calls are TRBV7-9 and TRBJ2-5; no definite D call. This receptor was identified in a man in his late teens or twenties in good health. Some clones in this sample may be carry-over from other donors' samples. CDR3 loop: CASSPVGSGETQYF. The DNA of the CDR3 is TGTGCCAGCAGCCCCGTCGGATCCGGAGAGACCCAGTACTTC. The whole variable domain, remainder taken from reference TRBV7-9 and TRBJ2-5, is DTGVSQNPRHKITKRGQNVTFRCDPISEHNRLYWYRQTLGQGPEFLTYFQNEAQLEKSRLLSDRFSAERPKGSFSTLEIQRTEQGDSAMYLCASSPVGSGETQYFGPGTRLLVL.